Listed below are T cell receptor beta chains from one sample, sequenced in a study of OX40 agonist ivuxolimab in advanced cancers. The method was immunoSEQ multiplex PCR; TCRdb's version includes in-frame clones alone and lacks a portion of them. The sample gives 81,000 or so clones, approximately 90% of which show up once; approximately 0.47% is in the top ten. The source material was CD4+ or CD8+ T cells sorted from blood, sampled in a trial of the OX40 agonist ivuxolimab. Receptors originate from an adult with an advanced solid tumor such as melanoma, head and neck, liver or kidney cancer. The conserved cysteine and the conserved F or W are not part of the CDR3 here.

TRBV14,TRBJ2-3,ASSQDKGSDTQY
TRBV5-1,TRBJ2-2,ASSLGELRELF
TRBV7-2,TRBJ1-1,ASSARTGKVNTEAF
TRBV4-2,TRBJ1-3,ASSFGGSGNTIY
TRBV7-2,TRBJ2-3,ASSLAGGRTDTQY
TRBV2,TRBJ1-2,ASTILTPSYGYT
TRBV5-1,TRBJ1-2,ASSWDGDYGYT
TRBV5-1,TRBJ1-5,ASSLGTGGTTPQH
TRBV15,TRBJ2-1,ATSSNIFSGGNYNEQF
TRBV18,TRBJ2-3,ASSSVAGGTSSTDTQY
TRBV5-4,TRBJ2-5,ASSPWGADAKTQY
TRBV10-2,TRBJ2-6,ASSVTSGRSSGANVLT
TRBV5-1,TRBJ1-1,ASKDRQENTEAF
TRBV5-4,TRBJ1-3,ASSGDRAGNTIY
TRBV4-1,TRBJ2-1,ASSQDRWGGYNEQF
TRBV7-8,TRBJ2-1,ASSLPLRQGGYNEQF
TRBV15,TRBJ1-1,ATSSERRQTEAF
TRBV28,TRBJ2-1,ASSLRRTDNEQF
TRBV7-3,TRBJ2-1,ASSLSGEGEQF
TRBV5-1,TRBJ2-7,ASSLKNGPYEQY
TRBV9,TRBJ2-3,ASGGQRSADTQY
TRBV7-2,TRBJ1-2,ASSLFSTYGYT
TRBV11-2,TRBJ1-2,ASSSQGAYGYT
TRBV5-4,TRBJ2-5,ASSLENRETQY
TRBV7-2,TRBJ1-1,ASSLVFWGGNTEAF
TRBV5-1,TRBJ1-6,ASQRDGLNSPLH
TRBV2,TRBJ2-7,ASSPTPPGASEQY
TRBV18,TRBJ1-4,ASSPPSNEKLF
TRBV7-3,TRBJ2-3,ASSSQGSGTDTQY
TRBV10-3,TRBJ1-5,AISPQRGGDQPQH
TRBV6-1,TRBJ1-2,ATEGYGYT
TRBV5-5,TRBJ1-2,ASSPAGFTYGYT
TRBV6-5,TRBJ2-1,ASRGSSYNEQF
TRBV7-9,TRBJ1-4,ASSLMEGEKLF
TRBV5-4,TRBJ2-2,ASSRDRNTGELF
TRBV5-6,TRBJ2-3,ASSPPPRGPDTQY
TRBV9,TRBJ2-1,ASSPKGLSSYNEQF
TRBV16,TRBJ1-2,ASSQRRDDGYT
TRBV14,TRBJ1-1,ASSQETGGEAF
TRBV5-4,TRBJ1-4,ASSVKRGDNEKLF
TRBV19,TRBJ2-3,ASSMAGSTDTQY